This T cell receptor beta chain was found in a study of shared clonotypes between healthy human individuals. General study findings and limits: Represented diversity (both genetic and exposure-history) was limited by the small number of donors. An anticipated effect of sequencing depth on clonotype sharing among donors was recognized. Clonotype sharing across a few donors was observed for 4% to 5.5% of naive CD4 clonotypes.

The method was immunoSEQ multiplex PCR; TCRdb's version includes in-frame clones alone and lacks a portion of them. The profile covers some 2,500,000 clones, with less than 95% appearing a single time and approximately 0.4% taken by the ten largest. V was pared by 0 bases and J by 3 bases, with 13 bases between. Germline V gene sequence: CDR1 SGHRS, CDR2 YFSETQ. The CDR3 extends over 15 amino acids. Points on this clone: As yet, its antigen is unknown. The sample has other DNA sequences that encode this CDR3 too.

Naive CD4+ cells were CD45RA-selected; the remaining cells were memory. The clonotype comes from a man aged 18 to 30 in good health. Some clones in this sample may be carry-over from other donors' samples. The sample taken for sequencing was naive CD4+ T cells from PBMCs. Subset denoted: CD45RA+ positively selected. The V call is TRBV5-1, the J call TRBJ2-7; a weak D match, TRBD1 (7 bases). Written as DNA, the CDR3 is TGCGCCAGCAGCTTGGAGGCAGGGGGGCTCTACGAGCAGTACTTC. Its translation: CASSLEAGGLYEQYF.